Listed below are T cell receptor beta chains from one sample, sequenced in a study of blood T cell repertoires in COVID-19. Sequencing was performed with immunoSEQ multiplex PCR; in TCRdb, only in-frame clones are kept and a portion is missing. The table lists around 88,000 clones, about 85% of them singletons. Sample: peripheral blood. The source is a woman older than 75 with acute or convalescent COVID-19. Each CDR3 is given with its conserved first and last residue. D genes are given only for firm matches. Size is stated for part of the rows, as once, few or many counts, or as a class when the clone is expanded.

CDR3aa	CDR3nt	abundance	v_gene	j_gene	d_gene
CASSLFRGGEAFF	TGTGCCAGCAGCTTGTTCAGGGGTGGTGAAGCTTTCTTT	NA	TRBV5-4	TRBJ1-1	NA
CASSVNRGQGEAFF	TGTGCCAGCAGTGTTAACAGGGGGCAGGGTGAAGCTTTCTTT	NA	TRBV6-2/TRBV6-3	TRBJ1-1	TRBD1
CASSETSGGYYEQYF	TGTGCCAGCAGCGAAACTAGCGGGGGCTACTACGAGCAGTACTTC	few	TRBV7-2	TRBJ2-7	TRBD2
CASRGRGTDTQYF	TGTGCCAGCAGGGGGCGCGGCACAGATACGCAGTATTTT	NA	TRBV28	TRBJ2-3	NA
CASSSHIDRAIEKLFF	TGTGCCAGCAGCTCCCACATTGACAGGGCTATAGAAAAACTGTTTTTT	once	TRBV7-2	TRBJ1-4	TRBD1
CASSIDPGRAGTEAFF	TGTGCCAGTAGTATAGATCCGGGCAGGGCCGGCACTGAAGCTTTCTTT	NA	TRBV19	TRBJ1-1	NA
CASSNGFSNYGYTF	TGTGCCAGCAGTAACGGGTTTTCTAACTATGGCTACACCTTC	NA	TRBV6-5	TRBJ1-2	NA
CASSLTSGGSPLHF	TGTGCCAGCAGTTTAACGTCAGGGGGATCACCCCTCCACTTT	NA	TRBV28	TRBJ1-6	TRBD1
CASSIDTSLITGELFF	TGTGCCAGTAGTATAGATACATCGTTGATAACCGGGGAGCTGTTTTTT	few	TRBV19	TRBJ2-2	NA
CASSQLDRGSYGYTF	TGCGCCAGCAGCCAACTGGACAGAGGTTCTTATGGCTACACCTTC	few	TRBV4-1	TRBJ1-2	NA
CASSFRKRGASYGYTF	TGTGCCAGCAGCTTTCGTAAACGGGGGGCAAGTTATGGCTACACCTTC	NA	TRBV5-6	TRBJ1-2	NA
CASSVSGSGRLGYGYTF	TGCGCCAGCAGCGTGTCGGGCTCCGGGAGATTGGGCTATGGCTACACCTTC	NA	TRBV5-1	TRBJ1-2	NA
CASSYFGTPEAFF	TGTGCCAGCAGCTATTTCGGGACTCCTGAAGCTTTCTTT	NA	TRBV7-9	TRBJ1-1	NA
CASSRERTGGWGYTF	TGTGCCAGCAGCCGCGAAAGGACAGGGGGCTGGGGCTACACCTTC	NA	TRBV6-5	TRBJ1-2	TRBD1
CASLTGSANTGELFF	TGTGCCAGCCTGACAGGGAGCGCGAACACCGGGGAGCTGTTTTTT	NA	TRBV28	TRBJ2-2	TRBD1
CASSKGDRTDTQYF	TGTGCCAGTAGTAAGGGGGACCGCACAGATACGCAGTATTTT	NA	TRBV19	TRBJ2-3	NA
CASSLQGGGYTF	TGTGCCAGCAGCCTTCAGGGGGGTGGCTACACCTTC	NA	TRBV6-5	TRBJ1-2	TRBD1
CASSLEHRFHEQFF	TGTGCCAGCAGCTTAGAGCACAGGTTCCATGAGCAGTTCTTC	NA	TRBV11-3	TRBJ2-1	NA
CASSLWQLRGQYNEQFF	TGTGCCAGCAGCTTATGGCAACTTCGCGGGCAATACAATGAGCAGTTCTTC	NA	TRBV7-8	TRBJ2-1	NA
CASSAEGTSKYNEQFF	TGTGCCAGCAGCGCCGAGGGAACTAGCAAGTACAATGAGCAGTTCTTC	NA	TRBV7-3	TRBJ2-1	NA
CASSSEQEGGRGTQYF	TGTGCCAGCTCATCCGAGCAAGAAGGGGGCAGGGGGACCCAGTACTTC	NA	TRBV18	TRBJ2-5	TRBD1
CASFSAAGGGETQYF	TGTGCCAGTTTTTCAGCGGCGGGGGGAGGAGAGACCCAGTACTTC	once	TRBV27	TRBJ2-5	TRBD2
CASSESRGRLGNTIYF	TGTGCCAGCAGCGAGTCGCGGGGGCGATTAGGAAACACCATATATTTT	NA	TRBV6-6	TRBJ1-3	NA
CASSLEGGVSTDTQYF	TGTGCCAGCAGTCTGGAGGGCGGGGTCAGCACAGATACGCAGTATTTT	NA	TRBV28	TRBJ2-3	NA
CASSSTRLVSGRYEQYF	TGTGCCAGCAGCTCCACCCGACTTGTTAGCGGGAGGTACGAGCAGTACTTC	NA	TRBV13	TRBJ2-7	TRBD2
CASSVGTQQYF	TGCGCCAGCAGCGTGGGGACACAGCAGTACTTC	NA	TRBV5-1	TRBJ2-7	NA
CAWKPGAGGTEAFF	TGTGCCTGGAAACCCGGGGCAGGGGGCACTGAAGCTTTCTTT	once	TRBV30	TRBJ1-1	TRBD1
CASSPAGLAQETQYF	TGTGCCAGCAGCCCCGCGGGACTAGCGCAAGAGACCCAGTACTTC	NA	TRBV9	TRBJ2-5	TRBD2
CASSQIRSLNTEAFF	TGTGCCAGCAGCCAAATACGGAGTCTGAACACTGAAGCTTTCTTT	NA	TRBV3-1/TRBV3-2	TRBJ1-1	NA
CASSENPPRGQTNEKLFF	TGTGCCAGCAGTGAAAACCCTCCCAGGGGGCAGACTAATGAAAAACTGTTTTTT	NA	TRBV2	TRBJ1-4	TRBD1
CASSPPTGGGGNTIYF	TGTGCCAGCAGCCCCCCAACAGGGGGCGGTGGAAACACCATATATTTT	NA	TRBV7-2	TRBJ1-3	TRBD1
CASSPPASGGAGEQFF	TGTGCCAGCAGCCCCCCGGCTAGCGGGGGGGCAGGTGAGCAGTTCTTC	once	TRBV11-2	TRBJ2-1	TRBD2
CASSLGQGWGNEQFF	TGTGCCAGCAGTCTGGGACAGGGCTGGGGCAATGAGCAGTTCTTC	NA	TRBV28	TRBJ2-1	TRBD1
CASRLQENTEAFF	TGTGCCAGCAGGTTACAGGAGAACACTGAAGCTTTCTTT	NA	TRBV6-5	TRBJ1-1	NA
CASSFQGSGELFF	TGTGCCAGCAGCTTCCAGGGGTCCGGGGAGCTGTTTTTT	NA	TRBV7-6	TRBJ2-2	NA
CASRINPTATGELFF	TGTGCCAGCAGGATAAACCCCACTGCGACCGGGGAGCTGTTTTTT	NA	TRBV2	TRBJ2-2	NA
CASSEDRGRGELFF	TGTGCCAGCAGTGAAGACAGGGGGCGCGGGGAGCTGTTTTTT	NA	TRBV6-1	TRBJ2-2	TRBD1
CASSLVGGSSGANVLTF	TGCGCCAGCAGCTTGGTCGGCGGGAGCTCTGGGGCCAACGTCCTGACTTTC	once	TRBV5-1	TRBJ2-6	TRBD2
CASSPSGATNEKLFF	TGTGCCAGCAGTCCATCGGGGGCAACTAATGAAAAACTGTTTTTT	NA	TRBV28	TRBJ1-4	NA
CASSLTSGGAGAKNIQYF	TGTGCCAGCAGCTTAACTAGCGGGGGGGCCGGGGCCAAAAACATTCAGTACTTC	NA	TRBV5-4	TRBJ2-4	TRBD2
CATSDVTGEAFF	TGTGCCACCAGTGATGTTACAGGGGAAGCTTTCTTT	NA	TRBV24-1	TRBJ1-1	NA
CASSEMGRPNQPQHF	TGTGCCAGCAGTGAAATGGGGCGGCCAAATCAGCCCCAGCATTTT	NA	TRBV2	TRBJ1-5	NA
CASSAGTPHNSPLHF	TGTGCCAGCAGTGCTGGGACACCCCATAATTCACCCCTCCACTTT	NA	TRBV2	TRBJ1-6	NA
CASSLATRGASTDTQYF	TGCGCCAGCAGCTTGGCCACGCGGGGTGCTAGCACAGATACGCAGTATTTT	NA	TRBV5-1	TRBJ2-3	NA
CASSQAPVGNTIYF	TGCGCCAGCAGCCAAGCACCGGTCGGAAACACCATATATTTT	NA	TRBV4-1	TRBJ1-3	NA
CASSEARGRNGEAFF	TGTGCCAGCAGTGAAGCGCGGGGTCGAAACGGTGAAGCTTTCTTT	NA	TRBV2	TRBJ1-1	NA
CASRPTGQGGYTF	TGTGCCAGCAGACCTACAGGGCAGGGAGGCTACACCTTC	NA	TRBV28	TRBJ1-2	NA
CASSAGATQNSPLHF	TGTGCCAGCAGCGCAGGGGCCACGCAAAATTCACCCCTCCACTTT	NA	TRBV9	TRBJ1-6	NA
CASRLGRGSGDATGELFF	TGTGCAAGTCGCTTAGGTCGGGGATCAGGGGACGCGACCGGGGAGCTGTTTTTT	NA	TRBV12-2	TRBJ2-2	NA
CASSLGGGGPDTQYF	TGCGCCAGCAGCTTGGGGGGCGGGGGTCCAGATACGCAGTATTTT	NA	TRBV5-1	TRBJ2-3	TRBD2
CASSSGLAGGTQYF	TGTGCCAGCAGCTCCGGACTAGCGGGGGGGACCCAGTACTTC	NA	TRBV5-4	TRBJ2-5	TRBD2
CASSAGTGGRETQYF	TGTGCCAGCAGCGCCGGGACAGGGGGCCGAGAGACCCAGTACTTC	NA	TRBV2	TRBJ2-5	TRBD1
CASSQWTGGYSNQPQHF	TGTGCCAGCAGTCAGTGGACAGGGGGTTATAGCAATCAGCCCCAGCATTTT	few	TRBV6-2/TRBV6-3	TRBJ1-5	TRBD1
CASSDQIYGYTF	TGTGCCAGCAGTGACCAGATCTATGGCTACACCTTC	NA	TRBV2	TRBJ1-2	NA